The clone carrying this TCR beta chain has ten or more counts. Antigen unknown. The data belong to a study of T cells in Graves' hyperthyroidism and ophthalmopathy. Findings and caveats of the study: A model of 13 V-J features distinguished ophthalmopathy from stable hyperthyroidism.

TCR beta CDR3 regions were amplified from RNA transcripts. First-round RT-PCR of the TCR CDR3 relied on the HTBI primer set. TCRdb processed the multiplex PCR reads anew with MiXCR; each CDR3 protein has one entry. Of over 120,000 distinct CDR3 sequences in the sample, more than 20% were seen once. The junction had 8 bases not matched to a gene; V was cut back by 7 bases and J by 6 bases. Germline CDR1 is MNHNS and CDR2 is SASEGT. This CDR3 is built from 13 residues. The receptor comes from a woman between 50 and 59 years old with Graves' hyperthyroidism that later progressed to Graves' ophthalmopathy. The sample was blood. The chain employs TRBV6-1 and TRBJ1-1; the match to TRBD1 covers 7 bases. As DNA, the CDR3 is TGTGCCAGCACTAAAGGGACAGCCTCTGAAGCTTTCTTT. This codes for CASTKGTASEAFF.